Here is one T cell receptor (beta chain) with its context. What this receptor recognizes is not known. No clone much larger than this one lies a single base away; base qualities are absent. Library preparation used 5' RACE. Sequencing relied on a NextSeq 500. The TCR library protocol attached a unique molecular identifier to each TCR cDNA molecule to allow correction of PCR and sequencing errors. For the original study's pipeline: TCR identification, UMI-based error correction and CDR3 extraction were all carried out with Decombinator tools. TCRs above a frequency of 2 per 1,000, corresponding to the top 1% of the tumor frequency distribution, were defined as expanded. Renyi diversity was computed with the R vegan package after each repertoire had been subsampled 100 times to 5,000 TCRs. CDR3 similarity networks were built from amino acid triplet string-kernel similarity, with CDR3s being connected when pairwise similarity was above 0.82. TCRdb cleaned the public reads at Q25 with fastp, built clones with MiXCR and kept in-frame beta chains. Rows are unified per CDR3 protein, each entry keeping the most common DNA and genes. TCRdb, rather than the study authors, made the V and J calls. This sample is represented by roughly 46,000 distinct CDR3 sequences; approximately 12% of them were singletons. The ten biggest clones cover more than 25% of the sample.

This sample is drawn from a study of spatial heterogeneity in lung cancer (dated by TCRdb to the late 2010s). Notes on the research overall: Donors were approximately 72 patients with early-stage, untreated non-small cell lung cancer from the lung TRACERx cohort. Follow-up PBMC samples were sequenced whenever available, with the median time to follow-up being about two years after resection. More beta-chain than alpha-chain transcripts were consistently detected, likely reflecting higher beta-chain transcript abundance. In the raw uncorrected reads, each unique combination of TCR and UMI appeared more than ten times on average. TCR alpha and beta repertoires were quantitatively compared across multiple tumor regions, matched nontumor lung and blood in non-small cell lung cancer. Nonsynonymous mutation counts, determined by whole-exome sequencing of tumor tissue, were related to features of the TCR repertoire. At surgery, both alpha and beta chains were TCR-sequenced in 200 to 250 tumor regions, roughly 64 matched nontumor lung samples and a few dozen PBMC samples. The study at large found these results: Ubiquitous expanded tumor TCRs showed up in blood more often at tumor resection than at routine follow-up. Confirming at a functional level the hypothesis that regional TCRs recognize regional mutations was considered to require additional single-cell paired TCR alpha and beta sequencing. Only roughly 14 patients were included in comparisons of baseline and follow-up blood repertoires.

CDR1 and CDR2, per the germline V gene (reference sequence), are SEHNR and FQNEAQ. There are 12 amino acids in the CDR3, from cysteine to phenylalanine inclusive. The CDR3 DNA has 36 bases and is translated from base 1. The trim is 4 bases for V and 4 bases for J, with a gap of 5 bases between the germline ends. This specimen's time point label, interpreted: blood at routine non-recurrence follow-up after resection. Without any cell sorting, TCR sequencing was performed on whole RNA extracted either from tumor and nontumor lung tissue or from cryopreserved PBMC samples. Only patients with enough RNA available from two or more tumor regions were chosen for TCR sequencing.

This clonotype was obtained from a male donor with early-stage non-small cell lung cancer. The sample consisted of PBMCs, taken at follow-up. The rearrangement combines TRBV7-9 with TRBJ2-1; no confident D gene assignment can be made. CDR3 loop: CASSSHYNEQFF. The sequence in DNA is TGTGCCAGCAGCTCCCATTACAATGAGCAGTTCTTC.